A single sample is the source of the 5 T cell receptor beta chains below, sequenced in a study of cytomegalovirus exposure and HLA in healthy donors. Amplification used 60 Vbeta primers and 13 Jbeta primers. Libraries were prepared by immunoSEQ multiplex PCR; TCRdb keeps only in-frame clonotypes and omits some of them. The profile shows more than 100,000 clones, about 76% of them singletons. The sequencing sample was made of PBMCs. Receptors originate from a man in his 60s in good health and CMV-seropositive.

The CDR3 DNA reads as TGTGCCAGCAGCCGACAGGGGTCCACTTCACCCCTCCACTTT. Translated, it gives CASSRQGSTSPLHF. V usage is TRBV5-4 and J usage is TRBJ1-6; TRBD1 matches 8 bases. V gave up 4 bases and J gave up 9 bases; unmatched junction bases: 6. The length of the CDR3 is 14 residues. CDR1 and CDR2 (germline): SGHNT, YYREEE (reference sequence).

The CDR3 DNA reads as TGTGCCAGCAGCCAAAACTCTGGGGCCAACGTCCTGACTTTC. It yields the protein CASSQNSGANVLTF. This chain connects TRBV5-4 to TRBJ2-6; D gene unclear. The CDR3 contains 14 residues. V shed 4 bases and J shed 0 bases, with 5 bases lying between them. CDR1 SGHNT and CDR2 YYREEE come from the germline V gene (reference sequence).

The CDR3 DNA is TGTGCCAGCAGCCAAGATCGGGCGGGGCAGTACTTC. It encodes CASSQDRAGQYF. The chain uses TRBV4-2 and TRBJ2-7; TRBD2 is a possible D gene (5 bases). With 0 bases removed from V and 9 bases from J, the gap between germline ends came to 9 bases. The V gene's germline CDR1 is LGHNA and CDR2 YNFKEQ. The CDR3 is 12 residues long.

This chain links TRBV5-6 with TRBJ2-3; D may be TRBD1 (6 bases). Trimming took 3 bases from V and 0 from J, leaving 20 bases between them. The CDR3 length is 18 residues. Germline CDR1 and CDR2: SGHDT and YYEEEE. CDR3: CASSSSTGPRPSTDTQYF. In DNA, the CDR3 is TGTGCCAGCAGCTCCTCGACAGGTCCTAGACCTAGCACAGATACGCAGTATTTT.

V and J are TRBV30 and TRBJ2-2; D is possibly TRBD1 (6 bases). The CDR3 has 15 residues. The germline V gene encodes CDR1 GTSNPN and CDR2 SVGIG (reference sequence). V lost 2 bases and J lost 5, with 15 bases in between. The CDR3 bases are TGTGCCTGGAGTAAAACTGACAGGCCGACCGGGGAGCTGTTTTTT. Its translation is CAWSKTDRPTGELFF.